The 15 T cell receptor beta chains below come from one sample, sequenced in a study of blood T cell repertoires in COVID-19. TCRdb's copy holds only in-frame clones and misses some; the assay was immunoSEQ multiplex PCR. The data contain some 340,000 clones, around 83% of them singletons. What was sequenced was peripheral blood. All receptors come from a man between 25 and 39 years old with active or convalescent COVID-19.

The chain employs TRBV5-5 and TRBJ1-2; maybe TRBD1 (5 bases). Germline V gives CDR1 SGHKS, CDR2 YYEKEE (reference sequence). The CDR3 sequence is 14 residues long. The V gene lost 1 base and the J gene lost 5 bases, with 12 bases spanning the gap. CDR3 DNA sequence: TGTGCCAGCAGCTTGAATGCAGGGCGGTATGGCTACACCTTC. Encoded protein: CASSLNAGRYGYTF.

This chain links TRBV6-5 with TRBJ1-1; 9 bases are shared with TRBD1. CDR1 and CDR2 (germline): MNHEY, SVGAGI. This CDR3 is 15 amino acids long. V shed 2 bases, J shed 5 bases, and the junction held 6 bases outside the gene matches. The CDR3, as DNA: TGTGCCAGCAGTTACCCTACAGGGGGCAATACTGAAGCTTTCTTT. This sequence encodes CASSYPTGGNTEAFF.

This chain joins TRBV18 and TRBJ1-1; 8 nucleotides agree with TRBD1. Germline V gives CDR1 KGHSH, CDR2 LQKENI. This CDR3 spans 17 amino acids. The J segment lost 1 base and the V segment lost 0 bases, leaving 7 bases of the junction unmatched. CDR3 loop: CASSPPGRGLGNTEAFF. The CDR3 region has the DNA TGTGCCAGCTCACCACCGGGCAGGGGGCTGGGGAACACTGAAGCTTTCTTT.

The CDR3 DNA is TGTGCCAGCAGCCCACAGGGCAACACTGAAGCTTTCTTT. Encoded protein: CASSPQGNTEAFF. V is TRBV6-2 or TRBV6-3 and J is TRBJ1-1; TRBD1 might be the D (6 bases). V was shortened by 6 bases and J by 2 bases, with 10 bases between the two germline ends. Germline CDR1 MNHEY, CDR2 SVGEGT. This CDR3 comprises 13 residues.

J is TRBJ2-3 and V is TRBV7-6; 14 bases align to TRBD2. This CDR3 spans 17 amino acids. J was trimmed by 4 bases and V by 5 bases; bases with no gene match: 8. CDR1 is SGHVS, CDR2 FNYEAQ, per germline. CDR3 coding DNA: TGTGCCAGCAGCCGACTAGCGGGGGGGCCGGTGGCAGATACGCAGTATTTT. This sequence encodes CASSRLAGGPVADTQYF.

The chain joins TRBV7-2 to TRBJ1-2, with 8 bases matching TRBD1. Germline V lookup: CDR1 SGHTA, CDR2 FQGNSA. The CDR3 contains 14 residues. The ends lost 5 bases at V and 4 bases at J; junction bases unmatched: 6. CDR3 residues: CASSPGQDLYGYTF. The CDR3 bases are TGTGCCAGCAGCCCGGGACAGGATCTCTATGGCTACACCTTC.

The chain employs TRBV15 and TRBJ2-1, with TRBD2 matching over 9 bases. The V gene end was trimmed by 1 base and the J gene end by 2 bases; junction bases not matched to a gene: 3. The CDR3 has 16 amino acids. Germline assignment: CDR1 LNHNV and CDR2 YYDKDF (reference sequence). CDR3 residues: CATSRGGGGPYNEQFF. The CDR3 nucleotides are TGTGCCACCAGCAGAGGCGGGGGGGGCCCCTACAATGAGCAGTTCTTC.

The V call is TRBV30, the J call TRBJ1-1, with D possibly matching TRBD1 (5 bases). Germline assignment: CDR1 GTSNPN and CDR2 SVGIG (reference sequence). Trimming removed 0 bases from V and 2 bases from J, with 10 bases in between. This CDR3 contains 14 residues. CDR3 in DNA: TGTGCCTGGAGTGTACACAGGTTAAACACTGAAGCTTTCTTT. This sequence encodes CAWSVHRLNTEAFF. Full variable domain (missing parts from reference TRBV30 and TRBJ1-1): SQTIHQWPATLVQPVGSPLSLECTVEGTSNPNLYWYRQAAGRGLQLLFYSVGIGQISSEVPQNLSASRPQDRQFILSSKKLLLSDSGFYLCAWSVHRLNTEAFFGQGTRLTVV.

CDR3 sequence (DNA): TGTGCCAGCTCACCCGGGGGACTCAATACGCAGTATTTT. Its translation: CASSPGGLNTQYF. The rearrangement joins TRBV18 to TRBJ2-3, with D possibly being TRBD2 (6 bases). The CDR3 totals 13 residues. The germline gives CDR1 KGHSH, CDR2 LQKENI. Trimming shortened V by 3 bases and J by 7 bases, and 11 bases separated the two germline ends.

The chain links TRBV10-3 to TRBJ1-2, with a weak D call TRBD1 (5 bases). Germline CDR1 and CDR2: ENHRY and SYGVKD. The CDR3 contains 16 residues. Trimming took 3 bases from V and 4 from J, leaving 18 bases between them. Written as DNA, the CDR3 is TGTGCCATCAGTGAACGCGGCAGGGAATATCTCTATGGCTACACCTTC. This encodes CAISERGREYLYGYTF.

The genes are TRBV6-1 and TRBJ1-2; the D gene is possibly TRBD1 (6 bases). CDR1 MNHNS and CDR2 SASEGT come from the germline V gene. CDR3 size: 14 residues. The germline V and J ends were trimmed by 2 bases and 6 bases, with 13 bases remaining between them. CDR3 bases: TGTGCCAGCAGTGAATGGGGCAGGGGAGATGGCTACACCTTC. Amino acids: CASSEWGRGDGYTF.

The rearrangement joins TRBV12-5 to TRBJ2-7; 9 bases fit TRBD1. V trimming: 6 bases; J trimming: 3 bases; junction bases outside the gene matches: 9. The CDR3 runs 15 residues. Per germline, CDR1 LGHNT and CDR2 FRNRAP. This CDR3 reads CASGGDREVLYEQYF. In nucleotides, the CDR3 is TGTGCTAGTGGGGGGGACAGGGAGGTCCTCTACGAGCAGTACTTC.

A single count supports this clone. J is TRBJ1-2 and V is TRBV3-1 (or the pseudogene TRBV3-2); tentatively, D is TRBD1 (5 bases). The CDR3 extends over 15 amino acids. Germline V lookup: CDR1 LGHDT, CDR2 YNNKEL (reference sequence). Trimming stripped 4 bases from V and 2 bases from J, with 14 bases between. CDR3 residues: CASSRGGANNYGYTF. In DNA, the CDR3 is TGTGCCAGCAGCCGGGGCGGGGCTAACAACTATGGCTACACCTTC.

This chain joins TRBV6-2 or TRBV6-3 and TRBJ2-1; D might be TRBD1 (6 bases). Looked up from germline, CDR1 is MNHEY and CDR2 is SVGEGT. The CDR3 is made up of 12 amino acids. The V gene lost 2 bases and the J gene lost 12 bases, with 11 bases spanning the gap. DNA for the CDR3: TGTGCCAGCAGTTACCGACAGGTCGGGCAGTTCTTC. This gives the protein CASSYRQVGQFF.

The chain joins TRBV11-3 to TRBJ1-5; D possibly corresponds to TRBD1 (6 bases). This CDR3 comprises 16 residues. Germline values: CDR1 SGHNT, CDR2 YENEEA. Trimming removed 4 bases from V and 6 bases from J, with 19 bases in between. Here the CDR3 DNA reads TGTGCCAGCAGCTCAGCGGAGACAGGAGTCCCTCAGCCCCAGCATTTT. Its protein product is CASSSAETGVPQPQHF.